This T cell receptor (beta chain) came from a study of beta chain features in type 1 diabetes. Per donor, one heparinised blood draw averaged approximately 120 mL. Central memory, naive, regulatory and stem cell-like memory CD4+ cells were sorted by CD45RO/CCR7/CD25/CD127/CD95/CD27. Purity exceeding 95% was reached by all sorted populations. Study results and caveats: All four CD4+ subsets of Type 1 diabetes patients contained TCRB CDR3s that were moderately but significantly shorter. Resolution of whether HLA type affects TCRB rearrangement was not achieved here.

The germline CDR1 and CDR2 sequences are MGHDK and SYGVNS. The J segment lost 5 bases and the V segment lost 4 bases, leaving 5 bases of the junction unmatched. This CDR3 has 15 amino acids. Sequencing targeted expressed TCRB transcripts, as all isolated RNA had been reverse transcribed. Sequencing was performed with immunoSEQ multiplex PCR; in TCRdb, only in-frame clones are kept and a portion is missing. The sample shows around 150,000 clones, around 9% of them seen only once. This clone was detected a few times. What it binds is not known. The sequence derives from a woman aged 25 to 39 with type 1 diabetes. Sample: central memory CD4+ T cells from blood. This chain links TRBV25-1 with TRBJ2-1, with 10 nucleotides matching TRBD2. CDR3 region: CASSASGRVNNEQFF. CDR3 sequence (DNA): TGTGCCAGCAGTGCGAGCGGGAGGGTTAACAATGAGCAGTTCTTC.